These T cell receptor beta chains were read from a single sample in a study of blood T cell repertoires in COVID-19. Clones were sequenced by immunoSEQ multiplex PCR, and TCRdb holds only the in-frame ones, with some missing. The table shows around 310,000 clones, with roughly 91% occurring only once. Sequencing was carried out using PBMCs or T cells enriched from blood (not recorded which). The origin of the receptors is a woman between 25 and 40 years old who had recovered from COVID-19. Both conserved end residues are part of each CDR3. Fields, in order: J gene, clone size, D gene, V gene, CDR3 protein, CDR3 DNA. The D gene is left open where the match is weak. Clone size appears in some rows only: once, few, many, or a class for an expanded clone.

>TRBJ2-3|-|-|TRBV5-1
CASSYSGGGDTQYF
TGCGCCAGCAGCTACTCAGGGGGAGGAGATACGCAGTATTTT
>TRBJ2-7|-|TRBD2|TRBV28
CASSRRRLAASYEQYF
TGTGCCAGCAGCCGCCGTCGACTAGCGGCCTCCTACGAGCAGTACTTC
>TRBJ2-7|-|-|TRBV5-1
CASSQDIPLYEQYF
TGCGCCAGCAGCCAAGACATCCCCCTTTACGAGCAGTACTTC
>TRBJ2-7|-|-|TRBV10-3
CAAGQEQYF
TGTGCCGCAGGCCAGGAGCAGTACTTC
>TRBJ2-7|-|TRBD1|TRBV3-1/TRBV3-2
CASSHQGTVVDEQYF
TGTGCCAGCAGCCACCAAGGGACAGTAGTAGACGAGCAGTACTTC
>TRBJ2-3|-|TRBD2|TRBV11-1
CASSPGTSGRTDTQYF
TGTGCCAGCAGCCCCGGGACTAGCGGGAGGACAGATACGCAGTATTTT
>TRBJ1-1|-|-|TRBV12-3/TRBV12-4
CASSFGLVTEAFF
TGTGCCAGCAGTTTTGGGCTGGTCACTGAAGCTTTCTTT
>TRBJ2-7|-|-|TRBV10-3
CATQGISYEQYF
TGTGCCACACAGGGAATATCCTACGAGCAGTACTTC
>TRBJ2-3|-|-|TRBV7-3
CASSLTPGATDTQYF
TGTGCCAGCAGCTTAACCCCGGGAGCGACAGATACGCAGTATTTT
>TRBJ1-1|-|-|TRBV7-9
CASSSQDTEAFF
TGTGCCAGCAGCTCTCAGGATACTGAAGCTTTCTTT
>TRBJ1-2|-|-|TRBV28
CASSTGTMRGYTF
TGTGCCAGCAGCACAGGGACTATGAGGGGCTACACCTTC
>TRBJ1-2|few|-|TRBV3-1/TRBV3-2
CASSLSGGISYGYTF
TGTGCCAGCAGCCTCTCCGGCGGCATATCCTATGGCTACACCTTC